These T cell receptor beta chains were read from a single sample in a study of T-cell reconstitution after alpha-beta-depleted transplantation in children. Each CDR3 protein is one row after TCRdb ran MiXCR on the PCR reads. The repertoire includes 420,000 or so distinct CDR3 sequences, about 11% of them detected once, and 4.5% to 7% sits in the top ten. The material sequenced was PBMCs from the stem cell graft donor, taken from the stem cell graft. These receptors were taken from a human donor who donated a stem cell graft to a child with acute myeloid leukemia. The CDR3 runs from the conserved cysteine through the conserved F or W. Each record gives: clone size, J gene, D gene, V gene, CDR3 DNA, CDR3 protein. The D gene is left open where the match is weak. The listing skips clone size in some rows; elsewhere it reads once, few, many or a size class.

clone_size: .; j_call: TRBJ2-7; d_call: TRBD2; v_call: TRBV7-2; cdr3_nt: TGTGCCAGCAGCTTAACTAGCGGGAGGCTGTACTTC; cdr3_aa: CASSLTSGRLYF
clone_size: .; j_call: TRBJ1-4; d_call: .; v_call: TRBV7-2; cdr3_nt: TGTGCCAGCAGCTTAGAAGCGGCAACTAATGAAAAACTGTTTTTT; cdr3_aa: CASSLEAATNEKLFF
clone_size: many; j_call: TRBJ2-3; d_call: .; v_call: TRBV3-1; cdr3_nt: TGTGCCAGCAGCCAAGGCCGAGGGTCTTCAACCACAGATACGCAGTATTTT; cdr3_aa: CASSQGRGSSTTDTQYF
clone_size: few; j_call: TRBJ1-1; d_call: .; v_call: TRBV10-3; cdr3_nt: TGTGCCATCAGTCTGACAGGAATGAACACTGAAGCTTTCTTT; cdr3_aa: CAISLTGMNTEAFF
clone_size: few; j_call: TRBJ1-5; d_call: TRBD1; v_call: TRBV6-5; cdr3_nt: TGTGCCAGCAGTTACCCAAGACAGGGGACCCAACATCAGCCCCAGCATTTT; cdr3_aa: CASSYPRQGTQHQPQHF
clone_size: .; j_call: TRBJ2-7; d_call: .; v_call: TRBV29-1; cdr3_nt: TGCAGCGTTCGTGTAAGCTCCTACGAGCAGTACTTC; cdr3_aa: CSVRVSSYEQYF
clone_size: few; j_call: TRBJ1-1; d_call: .; v_call: TRBV5-6; cdr3_nt: TGTGCCAGCAGCACCGACGGACTGAACACTGAAGCTTTCTTT; cdr3_aa: CASSTDGLNTEAFF
clone_size: .; j_call: TRBJ2-1; d_call: TRBD2; v_call: TRBV5-1; cdr3_nt: TGCGCCAGCAGCTTGGAGACTAGCCAAGTCAATGAGCAGTTCTTC; cdr3_aa: CASSLETSQVNEQFF
clone_size: .; j_call: TRBJ1-2; d_call: TRBD1; v_call: TRBV6-5; cdr3_nt: TGTGCCAGCAGTTTACCGGGACAGGCCCTTATTGGCTACACCTTC; cdr3_aa: CASSLPGQALIGYTF
clone_size: .; j_call: TRBJ2-4; d_call: .; v_call: TRBV20-1; cdr3_nt: TGCAGTGCTAGTTGGACCTCCAGGGCCAAAAACATTCAGTACTTC; cdr3_aa: CSASWTSRAKNIQYF
clone_size: few; j_call: TRBJ1-3; d_call: .; v_call: TRBV6-1; cdr3_nt: TGTGCCAGCAGGCCGGGACCATCTGGAAACACCATATATTTT; cdr3_aa: CASRPGPSGNTIYF